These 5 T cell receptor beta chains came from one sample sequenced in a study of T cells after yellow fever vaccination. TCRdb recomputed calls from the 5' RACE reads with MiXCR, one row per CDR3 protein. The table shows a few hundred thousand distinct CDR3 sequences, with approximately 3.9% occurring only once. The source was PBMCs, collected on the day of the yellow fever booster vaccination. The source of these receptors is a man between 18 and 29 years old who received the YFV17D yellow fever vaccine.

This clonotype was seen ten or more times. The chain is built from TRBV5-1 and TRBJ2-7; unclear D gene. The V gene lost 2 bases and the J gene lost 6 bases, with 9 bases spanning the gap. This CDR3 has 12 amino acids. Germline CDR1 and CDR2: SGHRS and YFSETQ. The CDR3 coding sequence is TGCGCCAGCAGCTTAGTCCGGAGCGAGCAGTACTTC. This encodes CASSLVRSEQYF.

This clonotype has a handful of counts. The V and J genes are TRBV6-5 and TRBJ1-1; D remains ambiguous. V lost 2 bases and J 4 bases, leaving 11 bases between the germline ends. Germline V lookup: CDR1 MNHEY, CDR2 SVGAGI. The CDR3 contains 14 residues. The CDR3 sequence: CASSYRDSVTEAFF. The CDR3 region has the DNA TGTGCCAGCAGTTACAGGGATTCGGTCACTGAAGCTTTCTTT.

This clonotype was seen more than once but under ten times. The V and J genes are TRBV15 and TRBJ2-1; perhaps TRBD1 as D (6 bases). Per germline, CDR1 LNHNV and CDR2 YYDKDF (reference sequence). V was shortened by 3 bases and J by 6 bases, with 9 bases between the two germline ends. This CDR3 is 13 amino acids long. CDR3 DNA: TGTGCCACCAGCAGGGGACATCCCAATGAGCAGTTCTTC. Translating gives CATSRGHPNEQFF. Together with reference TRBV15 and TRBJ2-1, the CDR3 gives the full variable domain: DAMVIQNPRYQVTQFGKPVTLSCSQTLNHNVMYWYQQKSSQAPKLLFHYYDKDFNNEADTPDNFQSRRPNTSFCFLDIRSPGLGDTAMYLCATSRGHPNEQFFGPGTRLTVL.

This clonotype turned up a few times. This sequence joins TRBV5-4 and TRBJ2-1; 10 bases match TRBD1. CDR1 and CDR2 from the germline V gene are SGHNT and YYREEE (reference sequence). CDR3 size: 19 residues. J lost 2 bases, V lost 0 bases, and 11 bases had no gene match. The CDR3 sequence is CASSLVGGGTGVAYNEQFF. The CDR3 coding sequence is TGTGCCAGCAGCTTGGTGGGGGGAGGGACAGGGGTGGCCTACAATGAGCAGTTCTTC.

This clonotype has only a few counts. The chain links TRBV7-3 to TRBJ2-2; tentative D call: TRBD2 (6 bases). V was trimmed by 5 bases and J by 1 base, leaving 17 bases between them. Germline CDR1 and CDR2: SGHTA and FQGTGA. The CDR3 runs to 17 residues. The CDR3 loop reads CASSLGLNPLNTGELFF. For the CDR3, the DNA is TGTGCCAGCAGCCTCGGACTAAACCCTTTGAACACCGGGGAGCTGTTTTTT.